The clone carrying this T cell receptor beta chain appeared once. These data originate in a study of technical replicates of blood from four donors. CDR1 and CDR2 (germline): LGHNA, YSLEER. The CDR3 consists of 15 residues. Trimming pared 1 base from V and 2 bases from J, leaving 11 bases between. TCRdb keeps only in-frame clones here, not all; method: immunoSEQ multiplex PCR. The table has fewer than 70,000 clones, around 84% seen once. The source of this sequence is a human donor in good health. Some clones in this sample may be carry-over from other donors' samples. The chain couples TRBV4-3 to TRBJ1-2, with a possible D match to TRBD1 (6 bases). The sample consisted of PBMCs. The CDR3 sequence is CASSQGLDRNYGYTF. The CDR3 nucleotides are TGCGCCAGCAGCCAAGGCCTCGACAGGAACTATGGCTACACCTTC.